This T cell receptor beta chain was retrieved from a study of blood T cell repertoires in COVID-19. Study background: The United States, Italy and Spain provided the acute and convalescent COVID-19 samples. The analysed material was cDNA or gDNA that came from T cells, B-cell-depleted T cells, or PBMCs.

Per the original data handling: Nucleated cell counts were estimated from reference gene primer amplification. The repertoire was sequenced with immunoSEQ multiplex PCR; TCRdb's copy has only in-frame clones and lacks some. That table gives V, J and clone size, and the DNA gave D and trimming. Among roughly 100,000 clones listed, over 75% were seen once. Germline assignment: CDR1 ENHRY and CDR2 SYGVKD. Trimming removed 0 bases from V and 0 bases from J, with 8 bases in between. This CDR3 has 15 residues. This TCR derives from a human donor in a cohort sampled during active COVID-19. The V gene is TRBV10-3, the J gene TRBJ1-1, with D possibly TRBD1 on 5 matching bases. The sample taken for sequencing was peripheral blood. CDR3 in amino acids: CAISESGHLNTEAFF. The CDR3 nucleotides are TGTGCCATCAGTGAGTCCGGACATCTGAACACTGAAGCTTTCTTT.